The next 8 T cell receptor beta chains were all read from a single sample in a study of T cells in women clearing cervical HPV infection. Some clones are missing from TCRdb's copy, which holds only in-frame ones; the method was immunoSEQ multiplex PCR. The sample table includes about 22,000 clones. Sample: blood buffy coat. The receptor source for this set is a woman aged 18 to 75 with a cervical HPV16 infection that either progressed to CIN3+ or cleared (not recorded which).

In the case of this clone: The read terminates 3 residues before the CDR3 end, so the remaining end is supplied by the germline J gene. The rearrangement links TRBV6-1 to TRBJ2-1; maybe TRBD2 (7 bases). This CDR3 contains 16 residues. Trimming removed 0 bases at V and 8 bases at J, with 17 bases between. In germline, CDR1 is MNHNS, CDR2 SASEGT. CDR3: CASSEALGGGHDEQFF. The covered CDR3 bases are TGTGCCAGCAGTGAAGCGCTGGGGGGGGGCCATGATGAG.

Worth noting for this clone: The read comes to an end 3 residues before the CDR3 does, leaving the germline J gene to fill in the end. The chain recombines TRBV7-9 with TRBJ2-2; 8 positions agree with TRBD2. This CDR3 contains 15 residues. Germline loops: CDR1 SEHNR, CDR2 FQNEAQ (reference sequence). After removal of 5 bases from V and 0 bases from J, the junction contained 2 bases not matched to a gene. The part of the CDR3 DNA that was read is TGTGCCAGCAGCCAGACTAGCGCGAACACCGGGGAG. This codes for CASSQTSANTGE. The entire CDR3 sequence reads CASSQTSANTGELFF. Combining the CDR3 with reference TRBV7-9 and TRBJ2-2 gives the whole variable domain DTGVSQNPRHKITKRGQNVTFRCDPISEHNRLYWYRQTLGQGPEFLTYFQNEAQLEKSRLLSDRFSAERPKGSFSTLEIQRTEQGDSAMYLCASSQTSANTGELFFGEGSRLTVL.

With respect to this clone: The CDR3 end falls 3 residues outside the read, so it is completed with the germline J gene. This chain joins TRBV29-1 and TRBJ1-3, with 8 bases matching TRBD1. Germline trimming cut 6 bases from V and 1 base from J; bases unmatched to any gene: 5. The CDR3 has 14 residues. From germline, CDR1 is SQVTM and CDR2 ANQGSEA. The sequenced CDR3 bases are TGCAGCGTCTCACAGGGGGGGTCTGGAAACACC. Amino acids: CSVSQGGSGNT. The entire CDR3 reads CSVSQGGSGNTIYF.

Concerning this clone: From the germline J gene comes the end of the CDR3, since the read stops 3 residues before it. The J gene is TRBJ1-1, the V gene TRBV15; no firm D call. CDR1 and CDR2 from the germline V gene are LNHNV and YYDKDF (reference sequence). CDR3 length: 14 amino acids. Trimming took off 4 bases at V and 1 base at J, with 10 bases between the two ends. Incomplete CDR3 DNA: TGTGCCACCAGCATCGAGCGGTGGAACACTGAA. Amino acid sequence: CATSIERWNTE. The CDR3 reads in full as CATSIERWNTEAFF.

A word on this clone: The sequence runs out 3 residues before the end of the CDR3; the remainder is reconstructed from the germline J gene. The chain links TRBV7-8 to TRBJ2-7; 8 nucleotides match TRBD1. With V trimmed by 5 bases and J by 5 bases, 11 bases remained unmatched. The CDR3 spans 15 residues. The germline CDR1 and CDR2 sequences are SGHVS and FQNEAQ. The part of the CDR3 DNA that was read is TGTGCCAGCAGCCTGGGACAGGCAGTTGGACACGAG. The encoded protein is CASSLGQAVGHE. The full CDR3 protein is CASSLGQAVGHEQYF.

With respect to this clone: The DNA ends 3 residues before the CDR3 does, and the rest of the CDR3 is filled in from the germline J gene. V gene TRBV19 combines with J gene TRBJ2-3; no firm D call. The CDR3 consists of 14 residues. Trimming cost V 5 bases and J 3 bases, with 12 bases left between them. Germline-derived CDR1 and CDR2 are LNHDA and SQIVND (reference sequence). The sequenced CDR3 bases are TGTGCCAGTAGTTTTCTCCCCCCGACAGATACG. This gives the protein CASSFLPPTDT. The complete CDR3 protein is CASSFLPPTDTQYF.

A word on this clone: The read comes to an end 3 residues before the CDR3 does, leaving the germline J gene to fill in the end. The chain links TRBV19 to TRBJ2-7, with 8 bases aligning to TRBD1. With V trimmed by 6 bases and J by 1 base, 8 bases remained unmatched. The CDR3 has 15 residues. Germline assignment: CDR1 LNHDA and CDR2 SQIVND (reference sequence). This CDR3 reads CASSYHGQGSYEQYF. The CDR3 DNA, read in part, is TGTGCCAGTAGCTACCACGGACAGGGTTCCTACGAG.

Worth noting for this clone: The junction shows a germline mismatch at one end, possibly a read error. The CDR3 spells CSSRVRGNQPQHF. The part of the CDR3 DNA that was read is TGCAGTTCTAGAGTAAGGGGGAATCAGCCC. This chain connects TRBV20-1 to TRBJ1-5; a weak D match, TRBD1 (6 bases). The missing CDR3 end, 3 residues past where the read stops, is filled in from the germline J gene. The CDR3 is 13 residues long. Germline V lookup: CDR1 DFQATT, CDR2 SNEGSKA (reference sequence).